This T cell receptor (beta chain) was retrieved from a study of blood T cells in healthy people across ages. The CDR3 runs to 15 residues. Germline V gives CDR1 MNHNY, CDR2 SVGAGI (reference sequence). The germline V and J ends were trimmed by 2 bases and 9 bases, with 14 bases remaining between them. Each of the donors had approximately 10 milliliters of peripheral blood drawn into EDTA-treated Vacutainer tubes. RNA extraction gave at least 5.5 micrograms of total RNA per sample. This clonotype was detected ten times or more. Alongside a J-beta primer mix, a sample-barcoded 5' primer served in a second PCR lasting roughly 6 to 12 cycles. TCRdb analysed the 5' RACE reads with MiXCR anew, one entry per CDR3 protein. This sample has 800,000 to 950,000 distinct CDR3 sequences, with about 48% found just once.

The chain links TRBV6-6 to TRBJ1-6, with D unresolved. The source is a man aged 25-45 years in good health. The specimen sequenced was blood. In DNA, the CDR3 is TGTGCCAGCAGTTACCGGCAGGAGGGTGGTTCACCCCTCCACTTT. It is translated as CASSYRQEGGSPLHF.